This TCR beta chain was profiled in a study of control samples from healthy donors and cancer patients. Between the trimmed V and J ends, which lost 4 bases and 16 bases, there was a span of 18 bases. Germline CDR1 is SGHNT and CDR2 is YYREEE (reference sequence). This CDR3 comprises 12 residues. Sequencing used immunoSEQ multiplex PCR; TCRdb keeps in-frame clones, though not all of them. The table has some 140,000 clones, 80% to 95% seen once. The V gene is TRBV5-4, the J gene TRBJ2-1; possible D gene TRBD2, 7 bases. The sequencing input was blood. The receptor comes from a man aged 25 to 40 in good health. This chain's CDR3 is CASSPDGGGHFF. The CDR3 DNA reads TGTGCCAGCAGCCCCGACGGCGGGGGCCACTTCTTC.